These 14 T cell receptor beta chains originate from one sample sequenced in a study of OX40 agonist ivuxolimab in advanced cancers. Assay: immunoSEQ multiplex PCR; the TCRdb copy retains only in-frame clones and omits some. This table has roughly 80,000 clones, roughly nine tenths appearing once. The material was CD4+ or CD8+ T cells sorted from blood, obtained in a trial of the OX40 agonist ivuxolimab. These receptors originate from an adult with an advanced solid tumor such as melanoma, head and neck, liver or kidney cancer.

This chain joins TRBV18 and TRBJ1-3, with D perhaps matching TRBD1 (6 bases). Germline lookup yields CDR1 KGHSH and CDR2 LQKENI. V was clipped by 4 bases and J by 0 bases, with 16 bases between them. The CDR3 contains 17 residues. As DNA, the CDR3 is TGTGCCAGCTCACTGCTGGACAGCCCTCACTCTGGAAACACCATATATTTT. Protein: CASSLLDSPHSGNTIYF.

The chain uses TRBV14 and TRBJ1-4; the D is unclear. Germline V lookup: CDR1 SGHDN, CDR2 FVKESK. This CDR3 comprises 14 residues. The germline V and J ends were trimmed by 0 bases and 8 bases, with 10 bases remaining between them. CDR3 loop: CASSQDRVREKLFF. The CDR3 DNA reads TGTGCCAGCAGCCAAGATAGGGTACGGGAAAAACTGTTTTTT.

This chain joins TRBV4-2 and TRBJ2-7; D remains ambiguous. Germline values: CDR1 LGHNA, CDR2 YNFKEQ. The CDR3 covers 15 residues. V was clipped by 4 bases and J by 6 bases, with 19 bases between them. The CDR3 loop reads CASSPPGAFRTEQYF. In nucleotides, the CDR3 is TGTGCCAGCAGCCCCCCCGGTGCTTTCCGGACCGAGCAGTACTTC.

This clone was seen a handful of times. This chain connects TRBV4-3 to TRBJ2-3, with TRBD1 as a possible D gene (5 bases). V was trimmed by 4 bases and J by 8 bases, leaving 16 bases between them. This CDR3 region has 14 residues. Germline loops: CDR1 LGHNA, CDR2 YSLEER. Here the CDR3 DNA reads TGCGCCAGCAGCCCAGGCCGGACATCGGCTACGCAGTATTTT. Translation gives CASSPGRTSATQYF.

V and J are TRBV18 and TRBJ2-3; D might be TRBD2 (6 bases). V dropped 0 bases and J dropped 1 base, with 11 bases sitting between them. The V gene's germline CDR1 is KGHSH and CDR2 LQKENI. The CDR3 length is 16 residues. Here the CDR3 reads CASSPPKRAGTDTQYF. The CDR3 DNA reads TGTGCCAGCTCACCACCTAAGCGGGCGGGCACAGATACGCAGTATTTT.

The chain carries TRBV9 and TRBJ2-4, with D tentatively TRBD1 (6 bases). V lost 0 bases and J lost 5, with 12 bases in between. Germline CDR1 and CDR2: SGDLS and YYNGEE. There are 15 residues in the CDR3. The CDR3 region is CASSVEDRFQNIQYF. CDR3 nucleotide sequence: TGTGCCAGCAGCGTAGAGGACAGATTCCAAAACATTCAGTACTTC.

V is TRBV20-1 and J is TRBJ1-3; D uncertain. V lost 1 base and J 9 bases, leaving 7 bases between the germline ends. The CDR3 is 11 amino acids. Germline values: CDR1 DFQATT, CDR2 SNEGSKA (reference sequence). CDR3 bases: TGCAGTGCTAGAGTTGATGGCACCATATATTTT. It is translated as CSARVDGTIYF.

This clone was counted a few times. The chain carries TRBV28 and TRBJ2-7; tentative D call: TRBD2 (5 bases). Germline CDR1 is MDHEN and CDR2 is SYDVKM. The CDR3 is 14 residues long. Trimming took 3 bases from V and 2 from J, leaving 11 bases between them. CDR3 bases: TGTGCCAGCAGTTTTGTTAGCGTAACCTACGAGCAGTACTTC. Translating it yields CASSFVSVTYEQYF.

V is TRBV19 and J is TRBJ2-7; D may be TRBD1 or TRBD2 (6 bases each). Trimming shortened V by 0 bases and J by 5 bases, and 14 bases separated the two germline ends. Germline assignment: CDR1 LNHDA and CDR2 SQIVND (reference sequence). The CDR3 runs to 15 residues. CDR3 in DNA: TGTGCCAGTAGTATAGATTCCCGGGGGCGGAACGAGCAGTACTTC. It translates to CASSIDSRGRNEQYF.

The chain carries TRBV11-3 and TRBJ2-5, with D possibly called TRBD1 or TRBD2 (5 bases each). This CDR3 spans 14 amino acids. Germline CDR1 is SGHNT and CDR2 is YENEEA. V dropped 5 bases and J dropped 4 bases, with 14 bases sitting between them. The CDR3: CASSLGPGGETQYF. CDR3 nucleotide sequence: TGTGCCAGCAGCCTGGGACCCGGTGGAGAGACCCAGTACTTC.

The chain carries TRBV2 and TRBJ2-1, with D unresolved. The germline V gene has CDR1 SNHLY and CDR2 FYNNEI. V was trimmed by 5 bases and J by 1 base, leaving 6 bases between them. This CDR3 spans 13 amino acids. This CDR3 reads CASSQDSYNEQFF. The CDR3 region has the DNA TGTGCCAGCAGTCAGGATTCCTACAATGAGCAGTTCTTC.

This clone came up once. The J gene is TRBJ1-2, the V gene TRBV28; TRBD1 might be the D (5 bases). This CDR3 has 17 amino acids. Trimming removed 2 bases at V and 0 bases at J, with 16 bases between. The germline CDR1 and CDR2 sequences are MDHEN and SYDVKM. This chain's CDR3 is CASSLISGTRANYGYTF. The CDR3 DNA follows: TGTGCCAGCAGTTTAATTTCCGGGACGCGAGCTAACTATGGCTACACCTTC.

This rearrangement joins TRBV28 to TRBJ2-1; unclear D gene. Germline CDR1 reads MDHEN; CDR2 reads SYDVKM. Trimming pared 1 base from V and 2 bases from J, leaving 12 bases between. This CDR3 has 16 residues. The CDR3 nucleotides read TGTGCCAGCAGTTTATTGGTGCGTGCGCCCTACAATGAGCAGTTCTTC. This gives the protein CASSLLVRAPYNEQFF.

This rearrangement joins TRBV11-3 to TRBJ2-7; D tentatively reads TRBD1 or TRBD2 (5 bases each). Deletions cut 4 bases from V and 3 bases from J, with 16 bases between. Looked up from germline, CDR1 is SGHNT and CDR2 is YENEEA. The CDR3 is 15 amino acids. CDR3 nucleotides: TGTGCCAGCAGCTCCCCCGGGACCGAGATCTACGAGCAGTACTTC. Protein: CASSSPGTEIYEQYF.